This TCR beta chain stems from a study of T cells after yellow fever vaccination. TCRdb reprocessed the 5' RACE reads with MiXCR, giving one entry per CDR3 protein. The sample holds about 260,000 distinct CDR3 sequences; around 3.5% are singletons and the top ten take about 19%. This clonotype has ten or more counts. CDR1 is SGHRS and CDR2 is YFSETQ in the germline V gene. V gave up 4 bases and J gave up 0 bases; unmatched junction bases: 10. There are 17 residues in the CDR3. The rearrangement links TRBV5-1 to TRBJ2-1, with 7 bases fitting TRBD2. Sequences were derived from PBMCs, sampled 15 days after the yellow fever booster vaccination. This receptor was identified in a man aged 18 to 29 who received the YFV17D yellow fever vaccine. Here the CDR3 reads CASSPKAGTSSYNEQFF. CDR3 in DNA: TGCGCCAGCAGCCCCAAAGCGGGGACCAGCTCCTACAATGAGCAGTTCTTC.